The text below deals with one T cell receptor beta chain. This clone's antigen is unknown. No clone much larger than this one lies a single base away; base qualities are absent. These data belong to a study of T cell repertoires in cytomegalovirus infection (dated by TCRdb to between 2018 and 2021). Describing the broader study: Donor HLA type was relevant to the analysis, because carriage of CMV infection together with the matching HLA type was indicated by public TCR beta signatures. The full study reports these points: Cumulative frequency of public TCR beta family members discriminated carriers of CMV infection plus the relevant HLA type in this cohort and an independent roughly 320-donor cohort. The ex vivo response was dominated by HLA-C-restricted CMV-specific TCR beta clonotypes, and the single most frequent clonotype in two of eight donors was supplied by these HLA-C-restricted clonotypes.

The sequencer was an Illumina HiSeq 1500. TCRdb handled the public reads itself, with Q25 trimming in fastp and clone calling in MiXCR, and kept productive beta chains. When rows share a CDR3 protein, they turn into one entry using the most common DNA and genes. This sample has around 350,000 distinct CDR3 sequences in its table, and 15% to 20% of those were observed once. The ten top clones hold approximately 10% of the sample. Material: PBMCs. The TCR comes from a human donor in good health (CMV status not recorded). Some clones in this sample may be carry-over from other donors' samples.

The CDR3 region reads CASSKGRYFTEAFF. The nucleotides are TGTGCCAGCTCCAAGGGGCGCTACTTCACTGAAGCTTTCTTT. The V gene is TRBV18 and the J gene is TRBJ1-1; TRBD1 is perhaps the D gene, given 5 matching bases. From the cysteine through the phenylalanine, the CDR3 covers 14 amino acids. Left in the record is the CDR3 DNA by itself, 42 bases read in frame from the first base. V is clipped by 6 bases and J by 4 bases, and the sequence between their germline boundaries is 15 bases long. The germline V gene supplies CDR1 KGHSH and CDR2 LQKENI. Full variable domain (CDR3 extended with the reference TRBV18 and TRBJ1-1 proteins): NAGVMQNPRHLVRRRGQEARLRCSPMKGHSHVYWYRQLPEEGLKFMVYLQKENIIDESGMPKERFSAEFPKEGPSILRIQQVVRGDSAAYFCASSKGRYFTEAFFGQGTRLTVV.